The T cell receptor (beta chain) under discussion was sequenced for a study of T-cell reconstitution after alpha-beta-depleted transplantation in children. Points from the study as a whole: At the one-year point after transplant, T-cell counts and TCRbeta diversity were found to come mostly from T cells that had been newly produced. Several patients had high TCRbeta diversity at day 60; it came from surviving recipient T cells and thymic progenitors. Several hundred rapidly expanded clones from non-depleted graft cells reportedly supplied alpha-beta T cells about two months post-transplant.

Germline V gene sequence: CDR1 SEHNR, CDR2 FQNEAQ (reference sequence). The V segment lost 3 bases and the J segment 7 bases; nucleotides outside the gene matches: 6. This CDR3 is 14 amino acids long. Unique molecular identifiers were used to barcode this TCRbeta library. One entry per CDR3 protein results from TCRdb running MiXCR on the PCR reads. This sample has about 490,000 distinct CDR3 sequences, with about 10% found just once. This clonotype was counted at least ten times. Its cognate antigen is unknown. The TCR sequence derives from a child aged 2 to 15 with inherited bone marrow failure, due to receive a stem cell transplant. V is TRBV7-9 and J is TRBJ2-3, with TRBD2 identical over 8 bases. This sample comprised PBMCs, obtained before TCRalphabeta/CD19-depleted stem cell transplant. The CDR3 DNA sequence: TGTGCCAGCAGCTTCGGGACTAGTTTCCATACGCAGTATTTT. Protein product: CASSFGTSFHTQYF.